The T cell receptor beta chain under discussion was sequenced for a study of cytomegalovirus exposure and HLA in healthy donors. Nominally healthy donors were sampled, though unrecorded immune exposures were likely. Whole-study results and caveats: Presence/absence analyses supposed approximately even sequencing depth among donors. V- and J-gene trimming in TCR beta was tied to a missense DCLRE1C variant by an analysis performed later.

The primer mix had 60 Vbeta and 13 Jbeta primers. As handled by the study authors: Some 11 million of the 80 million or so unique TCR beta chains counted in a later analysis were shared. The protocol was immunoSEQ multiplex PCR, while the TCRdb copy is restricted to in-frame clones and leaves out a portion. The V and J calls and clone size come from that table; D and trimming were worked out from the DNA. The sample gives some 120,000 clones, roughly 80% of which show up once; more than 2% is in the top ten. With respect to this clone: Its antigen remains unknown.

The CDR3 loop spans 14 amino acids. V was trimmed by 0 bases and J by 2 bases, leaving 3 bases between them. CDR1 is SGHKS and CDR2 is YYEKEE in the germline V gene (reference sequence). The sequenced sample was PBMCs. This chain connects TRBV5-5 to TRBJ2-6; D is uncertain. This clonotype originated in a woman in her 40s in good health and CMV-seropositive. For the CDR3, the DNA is TGTGCCAGCAGCTTGGTAACTGGGGCCAACGTCCTGACTTTC. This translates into CASSLVTGANVLTF.